These T cell receptor beta chains were read from a single sample in a study of cytomegalovirus exposure and HLA in healthy donors. Method: immunoSEQ multiplex PCR; TCRdb's copy keeps in-frame clones and lacks some. Of over 100,000 clones in the sample, 69% were seen once. The sample comprised PBMCs. These receptors were taken from a woman in her seventies in good health and CMV-seropositive. Each CDR3 is given with its conserved first and last residue. The order of the fields is D gene, V gene, clone size, J gene, CDR3 DNA, CDR3 protein. A D gene is named only where the DNA matches it firmly. The listing skips clone size in some rows; elsewhere it reads once, few, many or a size class.

d_call: TRBD1
v_call: TRBV2
clone_size: .
j_call: TRBJ2-4
cdr3_nt: TGTGCCAGCAGTTTCCTAGAGGACAGGGTGGAAAACATTCAGTACTTC
cdr3_aa: CASSFLEDRVENIQYF

d_call: .
v_call: TRBV6-5
clone_size: .
j_call: TRBJ1-5
cdr3_nt: TGTGCCAGCAGCCGAATGACGGGAAATCAGCCCCAGCATTTT
cdr3_aa: CASSRMTGNQPQHF

d_call: TRBD1
v_call: TRBV27
clone_size: .
j_call: TRBJ1-2
cdr3_nt: TGTGCCAGCAGTCTTTCCGGACAGGCCTACTATGGCTACACCTTC
cdr3_aa: CASSLSGQAYYGYTF

d_call: .
v_call: TRBV30
clone_size: .
j_call: TRBJ1-6
cdr3_nt: TGTGCCTTAACCTGGGACTCTAATTCACCCCTCCACTTT
cdr3_aa: CALTWDSNSPLHF

d_call: TRBD1
v_call: TRBV6-4
clone_size: .
j_call: TRBJ1-1
cdr3_nt: TGTGCCAGCAGCCCTACAGGGGGCAATACTGAAGCTTTCTTT
cdr3_aa: CASSPTGGNTEAFF

d_call: .
v_call: TRBV5-6
clone_size: .
j_call: TRBJ2-4
cdr3_nt: TGTGCCAGCAGTCGGACAGAGCTAGCCAAAAACATTCAGTACTTC
cdr3_aa: CASSRTELAKNIQYF

d_call: TRBD2
v_call: TRBV14
clone_size: .
j_call: TRBJ2-5
cdr3_nt: TGTGCCAGCAGCATATATAGCGGGGGGCGACTTGGGACCCAGTACTTC
cdr3_aa: CASSIYSGGRLGTQYF

d_call: TRBD1
v_call: TRBV5-1
clone_size: .
j_call: TRBJ1-2
cdr3_nt: TGCGCCAGCAGCACGTTGACAGGGGACTATGGCTACACCTTC
cdr3_aa: CASSTLTGDYGYTF

d_call: .
v_call: TRBV6-6
clone_size: .
j_call: TRBJ1-1
cdr3_nt: TGTGCCAGCAGTTATTCGGAGGGGAACACTGAAGCTTTCTTT
cdr3_aa: CASSYSEGNTEAFF

d_call: .
v_call: TRBV2
clone_size: .
j_call: TRBJ2-1
cdr3_nt: TGTGCCAGCAGTGGGCGGACATCCTACAATGAGCAGTTCTTC
cdr3_aa: CASSGRTSYNEQFF

d_call: TRBD1
v_call: TRBV10-3
clone_size: .
j_call: TRBJ2-7
cdr3_nt: TGTGCCATCAGTGAGTCGGGGACAGTAACCTACGAGCAGTACTTC
cdr3_aa: CAISESGTVTYEQYF

d_call: TRBD1
v_call: TRBV6-1
clone_size: .
j_call: TRBJ1-5
cdr3_nt: TGTGCCAGCACCCGGACAGGGGAGGGCAATCAGCCCCAGCATTTT
cdr3_aa: CASTRTGEGNQPQHF

d_call: TRBD2
v_call: TRBV6-5
clone_size: .
j_call: TRBJ2-7
cdr3_nt: TGTGCCAGCAAAGAGGCGGGGGGACGCGACGAGCAGTACTTC
cdr3_aa: CASKEAGGRDEQYF

d_call: TRBD2
v_call: TRBV7-6
clone_size: .
j_call: TRBJ2-7
cdr3_nt: TGTGCCAGCAGCTTAGGTCCTAGCGGGGGGGCCTACGAGCAGTACTTC
cdr3_aa: CASSLGPSGGAYEQYF

d_call: .
v_call: TRBV5-6
clone_size: .
j_call: TRBJ1-5
cdr3_nt: TGTGCCAGCAGCCTCAGGGCCCTTGATTATCAGCCCCAGCATTTT
cdr3_aa: CASSLRALDYQPQHF

d_call: .
v_call: TRBV7-7
clone_size: .
j_call: TRBJ2-5
cdr3_nt: TGTGCCAGCAGTCTCACCGGGTCGTTTGGGGAGACCCAGTACTTC
cdr3_aa: CASSLTGSFGETQYF

d_call: TRBD1
v_call: TRBV29-1
clone_size: .
j_call: TRBJ1-2
cdr3_nt: TGCAGCGTAGAGGGACAGGGCTCCTATGGCTACACCTTC
cdr3_aa: CSVEGQGSYGYTF

d_call: TRBD2
v_call: TRBV18
clone_size: .
j_call: TRBJ2-5
cdr3_nt: TGTGCCAGCTCACCACAGCTTAGCGGGGGTCAAGAGACCCAGTACTTC
cdr3_aa: CASSPQLSGGQETQYF

d_call: TRBD1
v_call: TRBV4-2
clone_size: once
j_call: TRBJ1-1
cdr3_nt: TGTGCCAGCAGCCAAGGGACAGGGGGCGGCGCTGAAGCTTTCTTT
cdr3_aa: CASSQGTGGGAEAFF

d_call: .
v_call: TRBV30
clone_size: .
j_call: TRBJ1-5
cdr3_nt: TGTGCCTGGAGTGTAGGTCAGGGCCAGCCCCAGCATTTT
cdr3_aa: CAWSVGQGQPQHF

d_call: .
v_call: TRBV9
clone_size: few
j_call: TRBJ1-4
cdr3_nt: TGTGCCAGCAGCGTTTCCCCGACAGGTCAGAATGAAAAACTGTTTTTT
cdr3_aa: CASSVSPTGQNEKLFF

d_call: .
v_call: TRBV7-2
clone_size: .
j_call: TRBJ2-7
cdr3_nt: TGTGCCAGCAGCTTAGGATCGCTACCCTACGAGCAGTACTTC
cdr3_aa: CASSLGSLPYEQYF

d_call: TRBD1
v_call: TRBV7-6
clone_size: .
j_call: TRBJ1-2
cdr3_nt: TGTGCCAGCAGCCACAATCCGGGACAGTATGGCTACACCTTC
cdr3_aa: CASSHNPGQYGYTF

d_call: .
v_call: TRBV6-6
clone_size: .
j_call: TRBJ1-1
cdr3_nt: TGTGCCAGCAGCCCTGAGGGTAGTCTGAACACTGAAGCTTTCTTT
cdr3_aa: CASSPEGSLNTEAFF

d_call: TRBD2
v_call: TRBV11-3
clone_size: .
j_call: TRBJ2-3
cdr3_nt: TGTGCCAGCAGTCTAACGAGCGGGGGGGGAACAGATACGCAGTATTTT
cdr3_aa: CASSLTSGGGTDTQYF

d_call: TRBD2
v_call: TRBV4-1
clone_size: .
j_call: TRBJ2-7
cdr3_nt: TGCGCCAGCAGCCAAGGGCCCCCTAGCGGGGGGCTGGCGTACGAGCAGTACTTC
cdr3_aa: CASSQGPPSGGLAYEQYF

d_call: .
v_call: TRBV5-1
clone_size: .
j_call: TRBJ1-1
cdr3_nt: TGCGCCAGCAGCGCCAGAAGCACTGAAGCTTTCTTT
cdr3_aa: CASSARSTEAFF

d_call: .
v_call: TRBV11-2
clone_size: .
j_call: TRBJ2-3
cdr3_nt: TGTGCCAGCAGCTTGACGGGTACGCAGTATTTT
cdr3_aa: CASSLTGTQYF

d_call: TRBD2
v_call: TRBV6-6
clone_size: .
j_call: TRBJ2-7
cdr3_nt: TGTGCCAGCAGCCTCACAGGCGGGGGGGAGCAGTACTTC
cdr3_aa: CASSLTGGGEQYF

d_call: TRBD1
v_call: TRBV25-1
clone_size: .
j_call: TRBJ2-3
cdr3_nt: TGTGCCAGCAGTGTAAGGGACAGGGGAATCTCAGATACGCAGTATTTT
cdr3_aa: CASSVRDRGISDTQYF

d_call: .
v_call: TRBV6-5
clone_size: .
j_call: TRBJ1-1
cdr3_nt: TGTGCCAGCAGTTATGGGGGGGTGAACACTGAAGCTTTCTTT
cdr3_aa: CASSYGGVNTEAFF

d_call: .
v_call: TRBV15
clone_size: .
j_call: TRBJ2-5
cdr3_nt: TGTGCCACCAGCACAGCAGCGGGCCAGACCCAGTACTTC
cdr3_aa: CATSTAAGQTQYF

d_call: .
v_call: TRBV6-5
clone_size: few
j_call: TRBJ2-2
cdr3_nt: TGTGCCAGCAGTTACTCGAGCAGGTTGGGCACCGGGGAGCTGTTTTTT
cdr3_aa: CASSYSSRLGTGELFF

d_call: TRBD1
v_call: TRBV2
clone_size: once
j_call: TRBJ1-1
cdr3_nt: TGTGCCAGCAACCGGGACAGCCCCACTGAAGCTTTCTTT
cdr3_aa: CASNRDSPTEAFF

d_call: .
v_call: TRBV6-1
clone_size: .
j_call: TRBJ2-5
cdr3_nt: TGTGCCAGCGGAGGACTCCCTAGGGAGACCCAGTACTTC
cdr3_aa: CASGGLPRETQYF

d_call: TRBD1
v_call: TRBV29-1
clone_size: .
j_call: TRBJ2-2
cdr3_nt: TGCAGCGTTGGACAGGGGGCAGACACCGGGGAGCTGTTTTTT
cdr3_aa: CSVGQGADTGELFF

d_call: TRBD1
v_call: TRBV5-1
clone_size: few
j_call: TRBJ1-6
cdr3_nt: TGCGCCAGCAGCCCGGGACAGGGTTATAATTCACCCCTCCACTTT
cdr3_aa: CASSPGQGYNSPLHF

d_call: TRBD1
v_call: TRBV19
clone_size: .
j_call: TRBJ1-2
cdr3_nt: TGTGCCAGTAGGCCCGGGACAGGGGATAACTATGGCTACACCTTC
cdr3_aa: CASRPGTGDNYGYTF

d_call: .
v_call: TRBV7-6
clone_size: .
j_call: TRBJ2-7
cdr3_nt: TGTGCCAGCAGCTTAGTGGAGGGTCAGGGCGAGCAGTACTTC
cdr3_aa: CASSLVEGQGEQYF

d_call: .
v_call: TRBV19
clone_size: few
j_call: TRBJ2-1
cdr3_nt: TGTGCCAGTAGTATAATCACAGGGATGAATGAGCAGTTCTTC
cdr3_aa: CASSIITGMNEQFF

d_call: .
v_call: TRBV6-6
clone_size: few
j_call: TRBJ1-2
cdr3_nt: TGTGCCACCACGAAGGGGCCTAGGGATGGCTACACCTTC
cdr3_aa: CATTKGPRDGYTF

d_call: .
v_call: TRBV2
clone_size: .
j_call: TRBJ1-6
cdr3_nt: TGTGCCAGCACCGACCAGGGGACACTCAATTCACCCCTCCACTTT
cdr3_aa: CASTDQGTLNSPLHF

d_call: TRBD1
v_call: TRBV12-5
clone_size: once
j_call: TRBJ1-6
cdr3_nt: TGTGCTAGTGGTGGACAGGGGGCGGATGGATCACCCCTCCACTTT
cdr3_aa: CASGGQGADGSPLHF

d_call: TRBD2
v_call: TRBV6-5
clone_size: few
j_call: TRBJ2-7
cdr3_nt: TGTGCCAGCAGTTCGGCGGGCGGGGGGGCCTTCGAGCAGTACTTC
cdr3_aa: CASSSAGGGAFEQYF

d_call: .
v_call: TRBV18
clone_size: .
j_call: TRBJ1-5
cdr3_nt: TGTGCCAGCTCCCCCACAGGGAACGGCAATCAGCCCCAGCATTTT
cdr3_aa: CASSPTGNGNQPQHF

d_call: .
v_call: TRBV6-5
clone_size: .
j_call: TRBJ1-1
cdr3_nt: TGTGCCAGCAGTTATTTAACTGAAGCTTTCTTT
cdr3_aa: CASSYLTEAFF

d_call: TRBD1
v_call: TRBV5-6
clone_size: .
j_call: TRBJ1-6
cdr3_nt: TGTGCCAGCAAACTGACAGGGTTTAATTCACCCCTCCACTTT
cdr3_aa: CASKLTGFNSPLHF

d_call: TRBD1
v_call: TRBV5-4
clone_size: .
j_call: TRBJ1-1
cdr3_nt: TGTGCCAGCACCCAGGACAGGATCTCAGCTGAAGCTTTCTTT
cdr3_aa: CASTQDRISAEAFF

d_call: TRBD2
v_call: TRBV6-5
clone_size: .
j_call: TRBJ2-7
cdr3_nt: TGTGCCAGCAGGATAAGCGGGGGGTCCCCCTACGAGCAGTACTTC
cdr3_aa: CASRISGGSPYEQYF

d_call: TRBD1
v_call: TRBV13
clone_size: once
j_call: TRBJ1-5
cdr3_nt: TGTGCCAGCAGCCTCAGGGGGGAGCCCCAGCATTTT
cdr3_aa: CASSLRGEPQHF

d_call: TRBD1
v_call: TRBV19
clone_size: .
j_call: TRBJ1-1
cdr3_nt: TGTGCCAGTAGTATGCAGGGGGTGAACACTGAAGCTTTCTTT
cdr3_aa: CASSMQGVNTEAFF